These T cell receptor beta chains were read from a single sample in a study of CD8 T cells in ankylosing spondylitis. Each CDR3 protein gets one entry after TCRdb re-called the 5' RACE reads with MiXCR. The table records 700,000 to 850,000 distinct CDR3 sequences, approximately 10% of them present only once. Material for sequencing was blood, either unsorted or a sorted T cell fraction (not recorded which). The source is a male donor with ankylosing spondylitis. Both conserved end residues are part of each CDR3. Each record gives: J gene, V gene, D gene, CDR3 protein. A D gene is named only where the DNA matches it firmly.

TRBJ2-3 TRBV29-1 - CSTSIDTQYF
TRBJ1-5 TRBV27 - CASSSYRDAAQPQHF
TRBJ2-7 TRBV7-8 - CASSLGVGTPNYEQYF
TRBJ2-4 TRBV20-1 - CSARDRQPVAKNIQYF
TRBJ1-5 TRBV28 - CASSLSLNQPQHF
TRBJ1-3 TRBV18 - CASSPRVGSLSSGNTIYF
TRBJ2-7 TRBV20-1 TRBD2 CSARDVSGAPYEQYF
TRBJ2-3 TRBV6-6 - CASSPPEGTQYF
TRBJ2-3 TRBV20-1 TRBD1 CSARSIGDRGTDTQYF
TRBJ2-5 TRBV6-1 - CASSESRQETQYF
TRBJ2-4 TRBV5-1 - CASSWGTLAKNIQYF
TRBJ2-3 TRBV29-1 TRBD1 CSHSGQGDGTDTQYF
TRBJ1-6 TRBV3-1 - CASSQLGGSPLHF
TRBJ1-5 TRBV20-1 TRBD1 CSARIQGASNQPQHF
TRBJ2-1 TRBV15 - CATSRDGPYNEQFF
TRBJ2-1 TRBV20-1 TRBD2 CSARDPGGHNEQFF
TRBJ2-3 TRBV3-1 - CASSQGRRDTQYF
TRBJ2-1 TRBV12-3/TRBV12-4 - CASKDGYNEQFF
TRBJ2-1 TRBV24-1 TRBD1 CATSGFGDRGYNEQFF
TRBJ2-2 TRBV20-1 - CSARRRGATGELFF
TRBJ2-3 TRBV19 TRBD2 CASSLGGISTDTQYF
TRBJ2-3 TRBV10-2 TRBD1 CASSQPGTGPQYF
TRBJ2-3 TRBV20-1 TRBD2 CSAGRPSGNTDTQYF
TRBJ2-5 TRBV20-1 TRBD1 CSARPRDRGETQYF
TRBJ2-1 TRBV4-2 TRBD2 CASSQELAGGGNEQFF
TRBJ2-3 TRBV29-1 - CSGFFSTDTQYF
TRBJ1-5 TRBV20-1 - CSARRTGNQPQHF
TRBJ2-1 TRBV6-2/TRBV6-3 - CASRTRGAGLRNLEQFF
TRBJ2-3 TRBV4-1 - CASSQEGRTDTQYF
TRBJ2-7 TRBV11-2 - CASGFLAGEQYF
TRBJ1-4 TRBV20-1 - CSARDARIPNEKLFF
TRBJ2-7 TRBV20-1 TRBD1 CSASGQAEALYEQYF
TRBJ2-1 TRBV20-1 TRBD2 CSARDFSGGYNEQFF
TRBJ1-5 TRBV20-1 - CSATGMDQPQHF
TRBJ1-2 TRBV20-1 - CSARDISDTNYGYTF
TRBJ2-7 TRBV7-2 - CASSLSPGTYEQYF
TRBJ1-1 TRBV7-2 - CASSLRKVTEAFF
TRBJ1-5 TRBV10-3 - CAIGGQGPGYSNQPQHF
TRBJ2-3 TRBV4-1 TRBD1 CASRATGTYTDTQYF
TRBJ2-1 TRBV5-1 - CASSLGSLQYGTYNEQFF
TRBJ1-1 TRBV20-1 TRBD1 CRYDRVGTEAFF
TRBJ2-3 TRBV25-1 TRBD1 CASSDRRTGSDTQYF
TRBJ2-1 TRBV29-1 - CSVGPKWAPHNEQFF
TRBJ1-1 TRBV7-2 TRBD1 CASSFKDRVGAFF
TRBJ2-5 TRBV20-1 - CSAFPLWRQQETQYF